What follows describes a single T cell receptor beta chain. Its antigen is as yet unknown. Donors had nominal health at sampling but likely had unrecorded immune exposures. These data are taken from a study of cytomegalovirus exposure and HLA in healthy donors. Study observations and caveats: Earlier analysis looked at TCR beta V segments, and most were productive about 87% or about 30% of the time.

The PCR contained 60 Vbeta and 13 Jbeta primers. Libraries were prepared by immunoSEQ multiplex PCR; TCRdb keeps only in-frame clonotypes and omits some of them. The table lists over 150,000 clones, roughly 80% of them singletons. Per the germline V gene, CDR1 is LGHNA and CDR2 is YNFKEQ. Unmatched junction bases numbered 5, after V lost 5 bases and J lost 7 bases. CDR3 length: 14 residues. This chain joins TRBV4-2 and TRBJ2-1; 10 positions agree with TRBD1. The TCR originated in a male donor in good health and CMV-seronegative. The material sequenced was PBMCs. CDR3 sequence: CASSYRQGANEQFF. DNA of the CDR3: TGTGCCAGCAGCTATAGACAGGGGGCTAATGAGCAGTTCTTC.